This TCR beta chain was documented in a study of T cells in Graves' hyperthyroidism and ophthalmopathy. This clonotype was detected many times. The antigen remains unidentified. Template material for amplifying TCR beta CDR3 regions consisted of RNA transcripts. Researchers ran a first-round RT-PCR on the TCR CDR3 using the HTBI primer set. One entry per CDR3 protein, called by TCRdb with MiXCR from the multiplex PCR reads. Of 500,000 to 600,000 distinct CDR3 sequences in the sample, under 60% were seen once. The CDR3 has 13 amino acids. The germline CDR1 and CDR2 sequences are DFQATT and SNEGSKA (reference sequence). The V end lost 3 bases, the J end lost 6 bases, and 9 bases lay between the germline ends. Study-wide results and limits: The model made its ophthalmopathy prediction, and onset followed a median about 6.8 months later.

The V and J genes are TRBV20-1 and TRBJ1-6, with TRBD1 as a possible D gene (6 bases). The TCR was taken from an adult woman with Graves' disease, either hyperthyroidism or ophthalmopathy (not recorded which). Sequenced sample: peripheral blood or thyroid tissue (not recorded which). The CDR3 here is CSASPGANSPLHF. The CDR3 DNA follows: TGCAGTGCTAGTCCGGGGGCTAATTCACCCCTCCACTTT.